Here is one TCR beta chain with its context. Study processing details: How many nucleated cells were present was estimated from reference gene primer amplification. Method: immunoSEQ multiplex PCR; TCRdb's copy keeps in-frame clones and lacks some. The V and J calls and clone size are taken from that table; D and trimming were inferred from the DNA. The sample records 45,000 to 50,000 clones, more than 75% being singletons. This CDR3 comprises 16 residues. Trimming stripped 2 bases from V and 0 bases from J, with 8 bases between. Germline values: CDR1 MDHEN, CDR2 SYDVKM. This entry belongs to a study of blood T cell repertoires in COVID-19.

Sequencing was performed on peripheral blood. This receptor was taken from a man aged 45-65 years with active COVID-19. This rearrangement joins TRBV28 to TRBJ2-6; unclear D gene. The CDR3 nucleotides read TGTGCCAGCAGTTTAGGGCCGTCCTCTGGGGCCAACGTCCTGACTTTC. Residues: CASSLGPSSGANVLTF.